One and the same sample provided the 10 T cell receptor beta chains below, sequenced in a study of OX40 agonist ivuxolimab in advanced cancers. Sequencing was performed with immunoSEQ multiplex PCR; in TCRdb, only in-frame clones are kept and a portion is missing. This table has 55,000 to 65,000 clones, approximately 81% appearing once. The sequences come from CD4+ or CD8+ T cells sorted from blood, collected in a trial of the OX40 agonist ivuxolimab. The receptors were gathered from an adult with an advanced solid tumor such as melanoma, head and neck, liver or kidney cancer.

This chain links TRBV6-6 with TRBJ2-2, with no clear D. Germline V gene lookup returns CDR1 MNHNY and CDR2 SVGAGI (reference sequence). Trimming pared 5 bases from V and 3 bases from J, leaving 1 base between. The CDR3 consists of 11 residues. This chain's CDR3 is CASSHTGELFF. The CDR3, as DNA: TGTGCCAGCAGTCACACCGGGGAGCTGTTTTTT.

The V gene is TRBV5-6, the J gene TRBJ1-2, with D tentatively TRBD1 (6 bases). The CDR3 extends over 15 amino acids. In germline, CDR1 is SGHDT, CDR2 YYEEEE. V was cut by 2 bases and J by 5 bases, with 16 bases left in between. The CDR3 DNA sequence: TGTGCCAGCAGCTTCTTGGGGGGCGAGAGATATGGCTACACCTTC. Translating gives CASSFLGGERYGYTF.

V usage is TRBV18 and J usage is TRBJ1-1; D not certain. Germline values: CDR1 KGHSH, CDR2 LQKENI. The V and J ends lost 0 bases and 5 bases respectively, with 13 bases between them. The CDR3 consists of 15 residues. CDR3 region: CASSPPGDMGTEAFF. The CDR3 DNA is TGTGCCAGCTCACCACCGGGCGACATGGGAACTGAAGCTTTCTTT.

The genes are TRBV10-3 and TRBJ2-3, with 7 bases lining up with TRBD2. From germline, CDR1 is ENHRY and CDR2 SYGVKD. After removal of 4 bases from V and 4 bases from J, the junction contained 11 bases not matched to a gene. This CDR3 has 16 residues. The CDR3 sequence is CAISGTRGSTADTQYF. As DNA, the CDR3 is TGTGCCATCAGTGGGACGCGCGGGAGTACAGCAGATACGCAGTATTTT.

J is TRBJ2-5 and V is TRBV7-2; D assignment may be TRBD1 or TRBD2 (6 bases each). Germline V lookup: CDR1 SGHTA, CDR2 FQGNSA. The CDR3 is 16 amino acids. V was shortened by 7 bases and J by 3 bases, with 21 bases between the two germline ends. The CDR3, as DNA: TGTGCCAGCACCCCATTTGGAGGGGGAATCGAAGAGACCCAGTACTTC. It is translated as CASTPFGGGIEETQYF. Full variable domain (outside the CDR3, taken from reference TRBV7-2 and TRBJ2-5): GAGVSQSPSNKVTEKGKDVELRCDPISGHTALYWYRQSLGQGLEFLIYFQGNSAPDKSGLPSDRFSAERTGGSVSTLTIQRTQQEDSAVYLCASTPFGGGIEETQYFGPGTRLLVL.

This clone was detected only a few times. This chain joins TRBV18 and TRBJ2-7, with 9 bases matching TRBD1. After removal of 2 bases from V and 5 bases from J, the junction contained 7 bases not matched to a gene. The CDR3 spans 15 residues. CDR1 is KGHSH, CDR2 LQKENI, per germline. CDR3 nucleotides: TGTGCCAGCTCACCATCGACAGGGGGTGGGGACGAGCAGTACTTC. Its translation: CASSPSTGGGDEQYF.

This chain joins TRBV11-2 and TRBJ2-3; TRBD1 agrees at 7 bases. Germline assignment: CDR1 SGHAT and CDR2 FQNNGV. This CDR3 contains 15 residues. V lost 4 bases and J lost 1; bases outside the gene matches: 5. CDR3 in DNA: TGTGCCAGCAGCTCCTACAGGGGACGCACAGATACGCAGTATTTT. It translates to CASSSYRGRTDTQYF. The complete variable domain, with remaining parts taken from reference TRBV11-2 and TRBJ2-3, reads EAGVAQSPRYKIIEKRQSVAFWCNPISGHATLYWYQQILGQGPKLLIQFQNNGVVDDSQLPKDRFSAERLKGVDSTLKIQPAKLEDSAVYLCASSSYRGRTDTQYFGPGTRLTVL.

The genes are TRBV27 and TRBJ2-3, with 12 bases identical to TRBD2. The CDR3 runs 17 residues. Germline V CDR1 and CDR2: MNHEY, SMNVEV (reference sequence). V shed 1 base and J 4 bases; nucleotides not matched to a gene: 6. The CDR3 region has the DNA TGTGCCAGCAGTTTATTGACTAGCGGGAGTAGTCCAGATACGCAGTATTTT. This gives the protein CASSLLTSGSSPDTQYF.

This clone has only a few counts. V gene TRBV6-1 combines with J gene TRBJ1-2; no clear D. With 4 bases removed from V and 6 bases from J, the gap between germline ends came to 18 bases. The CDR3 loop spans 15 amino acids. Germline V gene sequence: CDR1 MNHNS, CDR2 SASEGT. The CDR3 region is CASSALWEGRDGYTF. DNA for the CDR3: TGTGCCAGCAGTGCCCTATGGGAGGGTCGCGATGGCTACACCTTC.

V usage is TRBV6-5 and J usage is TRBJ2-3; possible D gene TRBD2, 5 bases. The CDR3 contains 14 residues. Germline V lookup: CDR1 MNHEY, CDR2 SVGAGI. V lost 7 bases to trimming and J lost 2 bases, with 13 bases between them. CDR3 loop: CASTRGTNTDTQYF. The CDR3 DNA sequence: TGTGCCAGCACACGGGGAACCAACACAGATACGCAGTATTTT.